These 5 T cell receptor beta chains share one sample of origin, sequenced in a study of OX40 agonist ivuxolimab in advanced cancers. The table came from immunoSEQ multiplex PCR; TCRdb's copy has only in-frame clones and leaves some out. The sample records some 100,000 clones, 94% being singletons. This specimen was CD4+ or CD8+ T cells sorted from blood, taken in a trial of the OX40 agonist ivuxolimab. These receptors were obtained from an adult with an advanced solid tumor such as melanoma, head and neck, liver or kidney cancer.

The CDR3 DNA follows: TGTGCCAGTACTCATAGGTCGGATCTTATGAACACTGAAGCTTTCTTT. Amino acid sequence: CASTHRSDLMNTEAFF. The chain links TRBV19 to TRBJ1-1; D gene ambiguous. The CDR3 contains 16 residues. V lost 7 bases and J lost 0, with 18 bases in between. CDR1 LNHDA and CDR2 SQIVND come from the germline V gene (reference sequence).

CDR3 bases: TGCGCCAGCAGCGCGGGGGCCGACGAGACCCAGTACTTC. Amino acid sequence: CASSAGADETQYF. The rearrangement uses TRBV4-1 and TRBJ2-5; D possibly corresponds to TRBD2 (7 bases). Germline CDR1 is MGHRA and CDR2 is YSYEKL. Trimming left V 5 bases short and J 5 bases short, with 12 bases between. This CDR3 spans 13 amino acids.

The rearrangement uses TRBV19 and TRBJ1-2; D gene ambiguous. This CDR3 region has 12 residues. Germline V gene data show CDR1 as LNHDA and CDR2 as SQIVND (reference sequence). Trimming shortened V by 5 bases and J by 2 bases, and 6 bases separated the two germline ends. CDR3 amino acids: CASSLGNYGYTF. Here the CDR3 DNA reads TGTGCCAGTAGTTTGGGAAACTATGGCTACACCTTC.

J is TRBJ2-3 and V is TRBV9, with 7 positions matching TRBD2. CDR1 and CDR2 from the germline V gene are SGDLS and YYNGEE. J gave up 1 base and V 8 bases, and 4 bases lay outside the gene matches. CDR3 length: 13 residues. Here the CDR3 DNA reads TGTGCCAGTGGGGCGGGGGGCACAGATACGCAGTATTTT. Its translation is CASGAGGTDTQYF.

The V gene is TRBV14, the J gene TRBJ2-7; D uncertain. V lost 4 bases and J lost 3, with 13 bases in between. The CDR3 runs to 14 residues. The germline V gene has CDR1 SGHDN and CDR2 FVKESK. CDR3 loop: CASSRNPDGYEQYF. The CDR3 DNA reads as TGTGCCAGCAGCCGTAACCCAGACGGCTACGAGCAGTACTTC.